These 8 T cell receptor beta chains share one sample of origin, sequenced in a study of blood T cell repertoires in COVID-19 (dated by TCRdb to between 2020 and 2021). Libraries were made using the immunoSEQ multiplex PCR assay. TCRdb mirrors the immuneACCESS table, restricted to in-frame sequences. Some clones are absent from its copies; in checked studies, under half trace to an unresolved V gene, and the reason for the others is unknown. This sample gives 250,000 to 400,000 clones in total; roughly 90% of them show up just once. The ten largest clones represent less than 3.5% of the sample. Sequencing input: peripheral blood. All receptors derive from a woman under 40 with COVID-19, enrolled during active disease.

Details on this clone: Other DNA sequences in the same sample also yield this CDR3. CDR3 in amino acids: CASSPRTTGELFF. CDR3 in DNA: TGTGCCAGCAGCCCGCGGACTACCGGGGAGCTGTTTTTT. The chain carries TRBV3-1 (or the pseudogene TRBV3-2) and TRBJ2-2; the D gene is possibly TRBD2 (5 bases). CDR1 and CDR2 (germline): LGHDT, YNNKEL (reference sequence). V lost 4 bases and J 5 bases, leaving 8 bases between the germline ends. This CDR3 comprises 13 residues.

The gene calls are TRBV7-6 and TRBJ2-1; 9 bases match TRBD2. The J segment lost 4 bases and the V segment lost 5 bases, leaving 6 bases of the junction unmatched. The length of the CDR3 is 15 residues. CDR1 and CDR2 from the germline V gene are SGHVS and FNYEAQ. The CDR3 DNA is TGTGCCAGCAGCCCTAGCGGGATGGGGTACAATGAGCAGTTCTTC. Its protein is CASSPSGMGYNEQFF.

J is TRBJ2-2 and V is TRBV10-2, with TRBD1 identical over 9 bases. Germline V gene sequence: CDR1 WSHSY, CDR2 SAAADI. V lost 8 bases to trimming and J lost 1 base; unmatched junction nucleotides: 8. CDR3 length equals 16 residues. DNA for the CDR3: TGCGCCAGCCTATTACAGGGGGCGCAGAACACCGGGGAGCTGTTTTTT. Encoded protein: CASLLQGAQNTGELFF.

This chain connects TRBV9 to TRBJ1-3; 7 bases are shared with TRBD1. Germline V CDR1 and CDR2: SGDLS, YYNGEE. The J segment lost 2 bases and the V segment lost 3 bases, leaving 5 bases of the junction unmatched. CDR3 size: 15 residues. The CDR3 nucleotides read TGTGCCAGCAGCGCCCTGGGACAGACTGGAAACACCATATATTTT. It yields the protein CASSALGQTGNTIYF.

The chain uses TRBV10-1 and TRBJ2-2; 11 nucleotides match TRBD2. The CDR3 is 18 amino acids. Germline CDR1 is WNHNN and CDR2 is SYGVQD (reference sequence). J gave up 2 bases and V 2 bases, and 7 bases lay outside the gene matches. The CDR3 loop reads CASSEDSGRALNTGELFF. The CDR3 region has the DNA TGCGCCAGCAGTGAGGATAGCGGGAGGGCCCTTAACACCGGGGAGCTGTTTTTT.

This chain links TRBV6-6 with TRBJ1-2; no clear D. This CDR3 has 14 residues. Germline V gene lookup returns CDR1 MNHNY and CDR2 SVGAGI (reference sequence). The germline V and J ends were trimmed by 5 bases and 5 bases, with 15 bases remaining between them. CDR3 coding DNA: TGTGCCAGCAGTAACCTCCTACCTCATTATGGCTACACCTTC. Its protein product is CASSNLLPHYGYTF.

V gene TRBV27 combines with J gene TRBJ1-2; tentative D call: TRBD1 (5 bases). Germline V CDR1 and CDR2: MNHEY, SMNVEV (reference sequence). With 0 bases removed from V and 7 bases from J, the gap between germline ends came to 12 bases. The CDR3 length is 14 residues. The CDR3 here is CASSLSPQGSGYTF. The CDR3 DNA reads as TGTGCCAGCAGTTTATCGCCCCAGGGTAGTGGCTACACCTTC.

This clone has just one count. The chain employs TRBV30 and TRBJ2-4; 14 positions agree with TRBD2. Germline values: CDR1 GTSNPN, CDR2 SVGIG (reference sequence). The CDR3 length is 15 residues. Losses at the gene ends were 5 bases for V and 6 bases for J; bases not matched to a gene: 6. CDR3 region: CAWGGLAGAGNIQYF. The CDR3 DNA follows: TGTGCCTGGGGGGGACTAGCGGGAGCGGGAAACATTCAGTACTTC.